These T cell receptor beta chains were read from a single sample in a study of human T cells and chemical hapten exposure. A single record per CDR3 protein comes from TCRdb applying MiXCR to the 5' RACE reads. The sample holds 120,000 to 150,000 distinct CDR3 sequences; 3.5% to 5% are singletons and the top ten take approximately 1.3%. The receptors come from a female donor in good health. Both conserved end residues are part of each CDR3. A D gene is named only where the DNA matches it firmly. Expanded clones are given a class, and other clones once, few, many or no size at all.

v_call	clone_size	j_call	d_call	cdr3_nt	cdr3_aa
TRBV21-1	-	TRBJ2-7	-	TGTGCCAGCAACTTACCGGGACAGGGGAGCTCCTACGAGCAGTACTTC	CASNLPGQGSSYEQYF
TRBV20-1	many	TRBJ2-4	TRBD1	TGCAGTGCTCAACCCCCGGGACAGGGGGCCAAAAACATTCAGTACTTC	CSAQPPGQGAKNIQYF
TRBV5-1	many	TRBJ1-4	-	TGCGCCAGCAGCTTCGGGACGGATGAAAAACTGTTTTTT	CASSFGTDEKLFF
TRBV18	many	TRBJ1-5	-	TGTGCCAGCTCATCAGAGGGGGATCAGCCCCAGCATTTT	CASSSEGDQPQHF
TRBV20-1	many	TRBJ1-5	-	TGCAGTGCTAGAGATCGAGAGTTTCAGCCCCAGCATTTT	CSARDREFQPQHF
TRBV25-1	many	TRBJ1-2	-	TGTGCCAGCAGTGAAGTAGACAGGACCTATGGCTACACCTTC	CASSEVDRTYGYTF
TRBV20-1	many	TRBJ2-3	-	TGCAGTGCTAGCAGCCAAGATACGCAGTATTTT	CSASSQDTQYF
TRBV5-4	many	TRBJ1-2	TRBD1	TGTGCCAGCAGCCGGGACAGCGCGTCCTTTTATGGCTACACCTTC	CASSRDSASFYGYTF
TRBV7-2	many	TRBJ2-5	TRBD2	TGTGCCAGCAGCCCCCAGCGGGGGAGGGAGACCCAGTACTTC	CASSPQRGRETQYF
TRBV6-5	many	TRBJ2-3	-	TGTGCCAGCAGTACCCCCCGGGGGTGTACAGATACGCAGTATTTT	CASSTPRGCTDTQYF
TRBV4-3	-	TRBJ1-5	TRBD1	TGCGCCAGCAGCCAAGATGTCCGGGACAGGGGGAGTTATCAGCCCCAGCATTTT	CASSQDVRDRGSYQPQHF
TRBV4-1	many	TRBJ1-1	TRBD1	TGCGCCAGCAGCCAGGGAAGAGGACAGGTGAACACTGAAGCTTTCTTT	CASSQGRGQVNTEAFF